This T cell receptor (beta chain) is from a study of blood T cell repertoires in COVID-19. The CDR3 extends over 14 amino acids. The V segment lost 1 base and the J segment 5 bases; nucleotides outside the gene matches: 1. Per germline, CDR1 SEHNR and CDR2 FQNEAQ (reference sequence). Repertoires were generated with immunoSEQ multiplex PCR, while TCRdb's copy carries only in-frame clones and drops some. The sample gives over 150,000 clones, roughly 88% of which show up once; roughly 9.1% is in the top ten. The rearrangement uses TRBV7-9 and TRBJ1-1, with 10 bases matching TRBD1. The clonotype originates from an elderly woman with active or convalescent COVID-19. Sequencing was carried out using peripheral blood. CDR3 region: CASSLEDRGTEAFF. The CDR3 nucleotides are TGTGCCAGCAGCTTAGAGGACAGGGGGACTGAAGCTTTCTTT.